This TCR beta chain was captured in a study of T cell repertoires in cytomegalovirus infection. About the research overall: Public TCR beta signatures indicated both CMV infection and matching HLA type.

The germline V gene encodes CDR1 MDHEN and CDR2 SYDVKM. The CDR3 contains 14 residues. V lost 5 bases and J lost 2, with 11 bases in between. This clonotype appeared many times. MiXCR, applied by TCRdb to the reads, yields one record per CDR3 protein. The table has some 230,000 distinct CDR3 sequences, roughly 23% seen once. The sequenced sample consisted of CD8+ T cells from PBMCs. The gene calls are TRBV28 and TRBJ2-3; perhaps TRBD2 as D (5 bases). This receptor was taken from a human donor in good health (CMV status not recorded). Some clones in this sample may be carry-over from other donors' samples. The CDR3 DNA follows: TGTGCCAGCAGTCGGGGTTCCGCCACAGATACGCAGTATTTT. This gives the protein CASSRGSATDTQYF.